These 22 T cell receptor beta chains came from one sample sequenced in a study of Tregs in tolerant kidney transplant recipients (dated by TCRdb to the late 2010s). In the paper's terms, the time point label means: 6 months after combined kidney and bone marrow transplant. The transplants used related donors along with nonmyeloablative bone marrow transplantation, and in the human trials mixed chimerism was transient. Libraries were constructed by the immunoSEQ multiplex PCR assay. TCRdb holds this immuneACCESS table with in-frame rearrangements only. Some clones are missing; in checked studies, unresolved V genes explain under half, and the rest has no known cause. The sample table includes 20,000 to 30,000 clones. 4.1% of the sample belongs to the ten largest clones. The sample was CD4+ T cells from blood (PBMCs), taken 6 months after the transplant. The receptors here all came from a human patient who received a combined kidney and bone marrow transplant. Following transplantation, part of the T cell population may be supplied by the graft donor rather than the patient.

A note on this clone: The read terminates 3 residues before the CDR3 end, so the remaining end is supplied by the germline J gene. The J gene is TRBJ1-6, the V gene TRBV20-1; D is perhaps TRBD1 (6 bases). The germline V gene has CDR1 DFQATT and CDR2 SNEGSKA (reference sequence). The CDR3 length is 14 residues. V lost 4 bases and J lost 3, with 10 bases in between. The CDR3 sequence is CSANRDLYNSPLHF. The part of the CDR3 DNA that was read is TGCAGTGCTAACAGGGACCTCTATAATTCACCC.

Notes on this clone: The sequence runs out 3 residues before the end of the CDR3; the remainder is reconstructed from the germline J gene. This chain links TRBV20-1 with TRBJ2-2; 9 bases are shared with TRBD2. V was clipped by 0 bases and J by 2 bases; unmatched bases: 4. The CDR3 sequence is 16 residues long. CDR1 and CDR2 from the germline V gene are DFQATT and SNEGSKA (reference sequence). The CDR3 DNA, read in part, is TGCAGTGCTAGAGACCCGACTAGCGGAAACACCGGGGAG. This encodes CSARDPTSGNTGE. The CDR3 as a whole reads CSARDPTSGNTGELFF.

Worth noting for this clone: The CDR3 end lies 3 residues beyond the end of the read and is filled in from the germline J gene. V is TRBV20-1 and J is TRBJ2-7; D is uncertain. The V end lost 1 base, the J end lost 0 bases, and 10 bases lay between the germline ends. This CDR3 region has 14 residues. In germline, CDR1 is DFQATT, CDR2 SNEGSKA (reference sequence). CDR3: CSARGATSSYEQYF. The covered CDR3 bases are TGCAGTGCTAGAGGAGCTACGAGCTCCTACGAG.

CDR3 DNA (partial): TGTGCCAGCAGCAAAGACAGGGGCGGGTATCAGCCC. This encodes CASSKDRGGYQP. The entire CDR3 reads CASSKDRGGYQPQHF. V and J are TRBV7-2 and TRBJ1-5; TRBD1 matches at 8 bases. Coverage ceases 3 residues before the CDR3 finishes, and the germline J gene fills in the end. CDR3 length equals 15 residues. CDR1 is SGHTA, CDR2 FQGNSA, per germline. The ends lost 5 bases at V and 5 bases at J; junction bases unmatched: 8.

A remark on this clone: The sequence runs out 3 residues before the end of the CDR3; the remainder is reconstructed from the germline J gene. The chain joins TRBV19 to TRBJ2-2; TRBD2 aligns across 12 bases. The length of the CDR3 is 15 residues. Unmatched junction bases numbered 5, after V lost 4 bases and J lost 8 bases. Germline-derived CDR1 and CDR2 are LNHDA and SQIVND (reference sequence). CDR3 DNA, as far as it was read: TGTGCCAGTAGTAACGGACTAGCGGGGTCTGGGGAG. This encodes CASSNGLAGSGE. The whole CDR3 sequence reads CASSNGLAGSGELFF.

This chain's CDR3 is CASSPLQGARETQYF. Partial CDR3 DNA: TGTGCCAGCAGCCCATTACAGGGGGCAAGAGAGACC. V usage is TRBV7-2 and J usage is TRBJ2-5, with 9 bases lining up with TRBD1. The DNA ends 3 residues before the CDR3 does, and the rest of the CDR3 is filled in from the germline J gene. Germline V gene data show CDR1 as SGHTA and CDR2 as FQGNSA. The CDR3 has 15 residues. Trimming removed 5 bases from V and 4 bases from J; junction bases left unmatched: 8.

In the case of this clone: The read ends 3 residues early relative to the CDR3; the germline J gene fills the gap. The chain joins TRBV23-1 to TRBJ2-3; D gene unclear. TRBV23-1 has ORF status, its function being uncertain. V was trimmed by 9 bases and J by 3 bases, leaving 19 bases between them. CDR3 length: 15 residues. The sequenced part of the CDR3 DNA is TGCGCCAGAGCCCGCGTGGGCGCGATTACAGATACG. It translates to CARARVGAITDT. The complete CDR3 reads CARARVGAITDTQYF.

As to this clone: The read stops 3 residues short of the end of the CDR3; the missing end is completed from the germline J gene. J is TRBJ2-1 and V is TRBV18, with D possibly TRBD2 on 6 matching bases. The V end was cut by 5 bases, the J end by 0 bases, with 14 bases between. CDR1 and CDR2 from the germline V gene are KGHSH and LQKENI. The CDR3 has 16 residues. CDR3 DNA, as far as it was read: TGTGCCAGCTCAAAGGGACTTGTAAGCTCCTACAATGAG. Translated, it gives CASSKGLVSSYNE. The full CDR3 is CASSKGLVSSYNEQFF.

Concerning this clone: Read data end 3 residues before the CDR3 end; the end is taken from the germline J gene. This chain uses TRBV7-9 with TRBJ2-5; 9 positions agree with TRBD1. With V trimmed by 5 bases and J by 5 bases, 6 bases remained unmatched. Germline V gene lookup returns CDR1 SEHNR and CDR2 FQNEAQ (reference sequence). CDR3 length: 14 amino acids. CDR3 bases read: TGTGCCAGCAGCCTTGGGACAGGGTTTGAGACC. Residues: CASSLGTGFET. The entire CDR3 reads CASSLGTGFETQYF. Using reference TRBV7-9 and TRBJ2-5 for the parts outside the CDR3, the full variable domain is DTGVSQNPRHKITKRGQNVTFRCDPISEHNRLYWYRQTLGQGPEFLTYFQNEAQLEKSRLLSDRFSAERPKGSFSTLEIQRTEQGDSAMYLCASSLGTGFETQYFGPGTRLLVL.

Concerning this clone: The CDR3 end is not reached by the read, which stops 3 residues before it; the germline J gene fills it in. The chain employs TRBV7-2 and TRBJ2-2; D is ambiguous. Germline assignment: CDR1 SGHTA and CDR2 FQGNSA. The CDR3 is made up of 15 amino acids. V was cut by 1 base and J by 8 bases, with 14 bases left in between. The sequenced CDR3 bases are TGTGCCAGCAGCTTAGGATTAGCCACACGGGGGGAG. This sequence encodes CASSLGLATRGE. From start to end, the CDR3 is CASSLGLATRGELFF.

A remark on this clone: The CDR3 end lies 3 residues beyond the end of the read and is filled in from the germline J gene. The gene calls are TRBV30 and TRBJ1-4; D is unresolved. The V end lost 7 bases, the J end lost 8 bases, and 11 bases lay between the germline ends. The germline V gene has CDR1 GTSNPN and CDR2 SVGIG (reference sequence). This CDR3 is 11 amino acids long. The chain's CDR3 is CASRGGEKLFF. The CDR3 DNA, read in part, is TGTGCCTCCCGGGGAGGGGAAAAA.

For this clone: The read falls 3 residues short of the CDR3 end, and the missing part is taken from the germline J gene. The chain recombines TRBV5-1 with TRBJ1-2, with TRBD1 matching 7 bases. The CDR3 is 15 residues long. Looked up from germline, CDR1 is SGHRS and CDR2 is YFSETQ. Trimming took 4 bases from V and 1 from J; bases not matched to a gene: 7. The CDR3 here is CASSLIQGHNYGYTF. The covered CDR3 bases are TGCGCCAGCAGCCTGATACAGGGGCATAACTATGGC.

Details on this clone: The read gets to within 3 residues of the CDR3 end, and the germline J gene fills in the rest. This chain joins TRBV18 and TRBJ1-3; 8 nucleotides agree with TRBD1. CDR1 and CDR2 (germline): KGHSH, LQKENI. The CDR3 runs to 14 residues. J gave up 3 bases and V 5 bases, and 3 bases lay outside the gene matches. The sequenced part of the CDR3 DNA is TGTGCCAGCTCAGCCAGGGGGCTTGGAAACACC. As protein: CASSARGLGNT. The full CDR3 protein reads CASSARGLGNTIYF.

Points on this clone: The read halts 3 residues ahead of the CDR3 end, with the missing end drawn from the germline J gene. The chain employs TRBV5-1 and TRBJ2-3; 9 nucleotides align to TRBD2. Germline V gene sequence: CDR1 SGHRS, CDR2 YFSETQ. The CDR3 is made up of 15 amino acids. V dropped 1 base and J dropped 5; count of bases not matched to a gene: 5. CDR3 DNA (partial): TGCGCCAGCAGCTTGAGGGCTAGCGGGGAAGATACG. It encodes CASSLRASGEDT. The whole CDR3 reads CASSLRASGEDTQYF.

In regard to this clone: From the germline J gene comes the end of the CDR3, since the read stops 3 residues before it. The gene calls are TRBV12-3 or TRBV12-4 and TRBJ2-6; the D gene is possibly TRBD2 (7 bases). Trimming removed 3 bases at V and 2 bases at J, with 11 bases between. The CDR3 runs to 16 residues. The DNA read from the CDR3 is TGTGCCAGCAGTTTGGGGGGGGCGGCTGGGGCCAACGTC. Protein product: CASSLGGAAGANV. The full CDR3 sequence reads CASSLGGAAGANVLTF.

In regard to this clone: The CDR3 goes on 3 residues after the read ends, and that part is filled in from the germline J gene. The V and J genes are TRBV5-1 and TRBJ1-2, with D unresolved. Looked up from germline, CDR1 is SGHRS and CDR2 is YFSETQ. The CDR3 covers 14 residues. Trimming pared 2 bases from V and 4 bases from J, leaving 12 bases between. The CDR3 protein is CASSLSPSLYGYTF. Incomplete CDR3 DNA: TGCGCCAGCAGCTTAAGCCCATCCCTCTATGGC.

In regard to this clone: The CDR3 end lies 3 residues beyond the end of the read and is filled in from the germline J gene. The chain carries TRBV19 and TRBJ2-2, with TRBD1 matching 9 bases. The CDR3 is 16 amino acids. With V trimmed by 6 bases and J by 5 bases, 10 bases remained unmatched. In germline, CDR1 is LNHDA, CDR2 SQIVND (reference sequence). The CDR3 is CASSPLGQGRTGELFF. Incomplete CDR3 DNA: TGTGCCAGTAGCCCTCTCGGACAGGGGCGGACCGGGGAG.

For this clone: The CDR3 goes on 3 residues after the read ends, and that part is filled in from the germline J gene. This sequence joins TRBV10-1 and TRBJ2-5; tentative D call: TRBD1 (6 bases). Per germline, CDR1 WNHNN and CDR2 SYGVQD (reference sequence). This CDR3 region has 12 residues. V lost 5 bases and J lost 4, with 8 bases in between. CDR3 bases read: TGCGCCAGCAGTACAGGGCTAGAGACC. It translates to CASSTGLET. From start to end, the CDR3 is CASSTGLETQYF.

Concerning this clone: The read finishes 3 residues shy of the CDR3 end, and the germline J gene is used to complete it. V usage is TRBV23-1 and J usage is TRBJ1-5; TRBD1 agrees at 8 bases. TRBV23-1 is reported as an ORF; its role is uncertain. The CDR3 loop spans 12 amino acids. J lost 2 bases, V lost 9 bases, and 0 bases had no gene match. The CDR3 loop is CARTGGNQPQHF. Incomplete CDR3 DNA: TGCGCCAGGACAGGGGGCAATCAGCCC.

In the case of this clone: The CDR3 is cut off 3 residues early in the read; its end comes from the germline J gene. The rearrangement joins TRBV6-2 or TRBV6-3 to TRBJ2-7; TRBD1 agrees at 8 bases. From germline, CDR1 is MNHEY and CDR2 SVGEGT. The CDR3 runs to 15 residues. J lost 6 bases, V lost 0 bases, and 7 bases had no gene match. CDR3 bases read: TGTGCCAGCAGTTACTCGCCGACAGGGGTTGGCGAG. It is translated as CASSYSPTGVGE. The CDR3 reads in full as CASSYSPTGVGEQYF.

A note on this clone: From the germline J gene comes the end of the CDR3, since the read stops 3 residues before it. The chain couples TRBV10-3 to TRBJ2-5, with 11 nucleotides matching TRBD2. The V gene's germline CDR1 is ENHRY and CDR2 SYGVKD. This CDR3 has 15 amino acids. V dropped 6 bases and J dropped 4; count of bases not matched to a gene: 7. The CDR3 DNA, read in part, is TGTGCCATCAGGGGTGTAGCGGGAGGGGGAGAGACC. This gives the protein CAIRGVAGGGET. The CDR3 in its entirety is CAIRGVAGGGETQYF.

To note about this clone: The read stops 3 residues short of the end of the CDR3; the missing end is completed from the germline J gene. The chain has TRBV7-6 and TRBJ2-3; TRBD1 aligns across 8 bases. The CDR3 extends over 16 amino acids. Per germline, CDR1 SGHVS and CDR2 FNYEAQ. V lost 2 bases to trimming and J lost 2 bases; unmatched junction nucleotides: 6. The chain's CDR3 is CASSLLTGGNTDTQYF. The covered CDR3 bases are TGTGCCAGCAGCTTACTCACAGGGGGAAACACAGATACG.